The rows below give T cell receptor beta chains drawn from one sample of a study of blood T cells in healthy people across ages. TCRdb reanalysed the 5' RACE reads using MiXCR and keeps one entry per CDR3 protein. The sample records about 1.8 million distinct CDR3 sequences, just under 50% being singletons. Sequenced material: blood. These receptors originate from a woman aged 40 to 50 in good health. CDR3s leave out the opening cysteine and the closing phenylalanine or tryptophan.

TRBV5-6	13	ASSLAAGDFSPQH
TRBV20-1	15	SAKGRPVIWDYNEQF
TRBV29-1	10	SVEGAANEQY
TRBV29-1	12	SVYPTGARETQY
TRBV5-1	13	ASSPLAGAYYEQY
TRBV28	11	ASSTSGAQPQH
TRBV25-1	13	ASSEWGDPTDTQY
TRBV6-5	14	ASSYSRTGVNYGYT
TRBV20-1	12	SAFDPRSSYEQY
TRBV28	11	ASSLFGVPEAF
TRBV7-2	16	ASSRDARGGSGANVLT
TRBV7-2	10	ASSFSSTEAF
TRBV7-9	14	ASSSVVAVANYGYT
TRBV20-1	13	SARDRMGQPYEQY
TRBV3-1	12	ASSQEDREEIQY
TRBV4-3	15	ASSRTGTGGRTDTQY
TRBV7-9	14	ASSPLWEELGETQY
TRBV28	11	ATVRTAPYEQY
TRBV29-1	11	SARTGKNYGYT
TRBV12-3/TRBV12-4	10	ASSFEHSEAF
TRBV6-5	13	ASSTQGNRNQPQH
TRBV3-1	14	ASSPPASIAKNIQY
TRBV9	13	ASSGAGDRADEQF
TRBV6-5	11	ASSLEAHYGYT
TRBV5-1	12	ASSLAGVWDTQY
TRBV2	13	ASSARDIYTDTQY
TRBV3-1	15	ASSLQTSGEYQETQY
TRBV7-3	13	ASSPPGQVQETQY
TRBV6-2/TRBV6-3	13	ASGYRGQGDYEQY
TRBV5-5	12	ASSLVMLNTEAF
TRBV5-1	13	ASSLAQDSSYEQY
TRBV7-9	13	ASSRPFGIQETQY
TRBV27	13	ASSSSGSDNEKLF
TRBV6-2/TRBV6-3	10	ASSSGYNEQF
TRBV29-1	12	SVVGGTRLNEQY
TRBV7-7	11	ASSAWGKETQY
TRBV7-9	15	ASSLEVGTSGYNEQF
TRBV3-1	14	ASSRRRVQGNSPLH